This is a list of T cell receptor beta chains from one sample in a study of blood T cell repertoires in COVID-19. Libraries were prepared by immunoSEQ multiplex PCR; TCRdb keeps only in-frame clonotypes and omits some of them. The sample carries around 120,000 clones, about 90% recorded once. The sample comprised peripheral blood. The receptor source for this set is a woman between 70 and 85 years old with acute or convalescent COVID-19. CDR3s include the opening cysteine and the closing phenylalanine or tryptophan. The order of the fields is J gene, clone size, V gene, D gene, CDR3 protein, CDR3 DNA. The D gene is left open where the match is weak. The size field is filled for only some rows; it gives once, few, many or a size class.

j_gene: TRBJ1-2
abundance: .
v_gene: TRBV29-1
d_gene: .
CDR3aa: CSVEEQGHHGYGYTF
CDR3nt: TGCAGCGTTGAAGAACAGGGACACCACGGGTATGGCTACACCTTC

j_gene: TRBJ2-3
abundance: few
v_gene: TRBV7-2
d_gene: .
CDR3aa: CASSSRPTDTQYF
CDR3nt: TGTGCCAGCAGCTCCCGTCCCACAGATACGCAGTATTTT

j_gene: TRBJ1-6
abundance: .
v_gene: TRBV4-1
d_gene: .
CDR3aa: CASSQDGSYGGNSPLHF
CDR3nt: TGCGCCAGCAGCCAAGATGGAAGCTATGGGGGGAATTCACCCCTCCACTTT

j_gene: TRBJ1-6
abundance: once
v_gene: TRBV7-6
d_gene: .
CDR3aa: CASSWWGLNSPLHF
CDR3nt: TGTGCCAGCAGCTGGTGGGGCTTGAATTCACCCCTCCACTTT

j_gene: TRBJ2-6
abundance: .
v_gene: TRBV6-2/TRBV6-3
d_gene: TRBD1
CDR3aa: CASSYSGQGANVLTF
CDR3nt: TGTGCCAGCAGTTACTCGGGACAGGGGGCCAACGTCCTGACTTTC

j_gene: TRBJ2-1
abundance: .
v_gene: TRBV6-5
d_gene: .
CDR3aa: CASKMTDWSGGQFF
CDR3nt: TGTGCCAGCAAAATGACGGACTGGTCCGGAGGGCAGTTCTTC

j_gene: TRBJ2-7
abundance: .
v_gene: TRBV19
d_gene: TRBD2
CDR3aa: CASSPLAGGPSEQYF
CDR3nt: TGTGCCAGTAGTCCGTTAGCGGGGGGGCCCTCCGAGCAGTACTTC

j_gene: TRBJ1-5
abundance: .
v_gene: TRBV19
d_gene: TRBD1
CDR3aa: CARVGQGLDQPQHF
CDR3nt: TGTGCCAGAGTAGGACAGGGGTTAGATCAGCCCCAGCATTTT

j_gene: TRBJ2-2
abundance: .
v_gene: TRBV5-1
d_gene: TRBD2
CDR3aa: CASSLGGTSLSGELFF
CDR3nt: TGCGCCAGCAGCTTGGGCGGGACTAGTCTCTCCGGGGAGCTGTTTTTT

j_gene: TRBJ2-1
abundance: .
v_gene: TRBV11-2
d_gene: .
CDR3aa: CASSLAGALYNEQFF
CDR3nt: TGTGCCAGCAGCTTAGCAGGGGCCCTATACAATGAGCAGTTCTTC

j_gene: TRBJ2-1
abundance: .
v_gene: TRBV29-1
d_gene: TRBD1
CDR3aa: CSVEGLGQGENEQFF
CDR3nt: TGCAGCGTTGAAGGGCTGGGACAGGGGGAAAATGAGCAGTTCTTC